These 29 T cell receptor beta chains were all obtained from the same sample, sequenced in a study of OX40 agonist ivuxolimab in advanced cancers. The data were produced by immunoSEQ multiplex PCR, yet TCRdb's version contains in-frame clones alone and is incomplete. The sample includes under 80,000 clones, 80% to 90% seen only once; the top ten take approximately 2%. Sequences were derived from CD4+ or CD8+ T cells sorted from blood, sampled in a trial of the OX40 agonist ivuxolimab. The receptors derive from an adult with an advanced solid tumor such as melanoma, head and neck, liver or kidney cancer.

CDR3 in amino acids: CASSPRQGMNTGELFF. The DNA for the CDR3 is TGTGCCAGCTCACCACGACAGGGGATGAACACCGGGGAGCTGTTTTTT. This rearrangement joins TRBV18 to TRBJ2-2; 8 bases agree with TRBD1. Germline trimming cut 1 base from V and 1 base from J; bases unmatched to any gene: 2. CDR1 is KGHSH, CDR2 LQKENI, per germline. This CDR3 is built from 16 residues.

J is TRBJ2-7 and V is TRBV19, with a possible D match to TRBD2 (6 bases). CDR3 length: 13 amino acids. The germline CDR1 and CDR2 sequences are LNHDA and SQIVND (reference sequence). The V and J ends lost 0 bases and 8 bases respectively, with 11 bases between them. The CDR3 spells CASSIDIGSKQYF. Here the CDR3 DNA reads TGTGCCAGTAGTATAGATATCGGGAGCAAGCAGTACTTC.

V gene TRBV30 combines with J gene TRBJ1-5, with TRBD1 as a possible D gene (5 bases). The V and J ends lost 2 bases and 0 bases respectively, with 17 bases between them. The CDR3 covers 17 residues. Germline CDR1 and CDR2: GTSNPN and SVGIG (reference sequence). This CDR3 reads CAWSRSGEPYSNQPQHF. The CDR3 region has the DNA TGTGCCTGGAGTCGATCGGGGGAACCCTATAGCAATCAGCCCCAGCATTTT.

This clone was seen a single time. The chain has TRBV6-5 and TRBJ2-7; D unresolved. Trimming pared 2 bases from V and 1 base from J, leaving 6 bases between. The CDR3 length is 13 residues. Germline CDR1 is MNHEY and CDR2 is SVGAGI. The CDR3 region is CASSYKGSYEQYF. The CDR3 DNA sequence: TGTGCCAGCAGTTACAAGGGTTCCTACGAGCAGTACTTC.

The chain carries TRBV7-3 and TRBJ1-4; TRBD1 matches at 8 bases. Trimming took 5 bases from V and 0 from J; bases not matched to a gene: 11. The germline CDR1 and CDR2 sequences are SGHTA and FQGTGA. The CDR3 sequence is 18 residues long. CDR3 residues: CASSPEDRDLPTNEKLFF. The CDR3 DNA sequence: TGTGCCAGCAGCCCCGAGGACAGGGACCTACCAACTAATGAAAAACTGTTTTTT.

This chain connects TRBV7-8 to TRBJ1-4; D call uncertain. Germline V gene sequence: CDR1 SGHVS, CDR2 FQNEAQ. The CDR3 contains 14 residues. V lost 5 bases and J lost 2, with 9 bases in between. CDR3 amino acids: CASSSQETNEKLFF. CDR3 nucleotide sequence: TGTGCCAGCAGCAGCCAGGAGACTAATGAAAAACTGTTTTTT.

The genes are TRBV7-9 and TRBJ2-5; 7 positions match TRBD2. Germline V gene lookup returns CDR1 SEHNR and CDR2 FQNEAQ (reference sequence). The CDR3 has 16 residues. The V segment lost 5 bases and the J segment 2 bases; nucleotides outside the gene matches: 11. DNA of the CDR3: TGTGCCAGCAGCCCCAAAGTACTAGCGTCTCAAGAGACCCAGTACTTC. This codes for CASSPKVLASQETQYF.

The chain combines TRBV5-6 with TRBJ2-4, with 10 bases identical to TRBD2. The ends lost 0 bases at V and 3 bases at J; junction bases unmatched: 3. The CDR3 is made up of 16 amino acids. Germline V gene lookup returns CDR1 SGHDT and CDR2 YYEEEE. CDR3 in DNA: TGTGCCAGCAGCTTGGGACTAGCGGGCGTCAAAAACATTCAGTACTTC. As protein: CASSLGLAGVKNIQYF.

This clone was counted only a few times. The rearrangement joins TRBV27 to TRBJ1-2, with 9 bases identical to TRBD1. The CDR3 covers 14 residues. With 3 bases clipped from V and 7 bases from J, the junction kept 6 bases outside the gene matches. Germline lookup yields CDR1 MNHEY and CDR2 SMNVEV (reference sequence). CDR3 bases: TGTGCCAGCAGTTTGGGGACAGGGCGGACTGGCTACACCTTC. Translating it yields CASSLGTGRTGYTF.

The chain carries TRBV6-6 and TRBJ1-2, with 10 positions matching TRBD1. Trimming took 5 bases from V and 6 from J; bases not matched to a gene: 6. Germline V gene lookup returns CDR1 MNHNY and CDR2 SVGAGI (reference sequence). CDR3 length equals 14 residues. CDR3 loop: CASSHGQGGNGYTF. For the CDR3, the DNA is TGTGCCAGCAGTCATGGACAGGGGGGGAATGGCTACACCTTC.

Concerning this clone itself: The sample has other DNA sequences that encode this CDR3 too. This chain links TRBV2 with TRBJ2-7; the D is unclear. Deletions cut 3 bases from V and 1 base from J, with 10 bases between. This CDR3 is 14 amino acids long. Germline CDR1 is SNHLY and CDR2 is FYNNEI. CDR3 DNA: TGTGCCAGCAGTGAGGGATCGCTTTCCTACGAGCAGTACTTC. The encoded protein is CASSEGSLSYEQYF.

CDR3 amino acids: CASSPMDTEGYTF. As DNA, the CDR3 is TGTGCCAGCTCACCTATGGACACAGAAGGCTACACCTTC. J is TRBJ1-2 and V is TRBV18; possible D gene TRBD1, 5 bases. The CDR3 covers 13 residues. The germline V gene encodes CDR1 KGHSH and CDR2 LQKENI. V lost 3 bases to trimming and J lost 8 bases, with 13 bases between them. Full variable domain (remainder filled in from reference TRBV18 and TRBJ1-2): NAGVMQNPRHLVRRRGQEARLRCSPMKGHSHVYWYRQLPEEGLKFMVYLQKENIIDESGMPKERFSAEFPKEGPSILRIQQVVRGDSAAYFCASSPMDTEGYTFGSGTRLTVV.

The chain combines TRBV9 with TRBJ1-6, with 10 bases aligning to TRBD1. Trimming removed 4 bases from V and 5 bases from J; junction bases left unmatched: 6. Germline-derived CDR1 and CDR2 are SGDLS and YYNGEE. This CDR3 has 16 amino acids. In nucleotides, the CDR3 is TGTGCCAGCAGCATCGGGACAGGGGTTAATAATTCACCCCTCCACTTT. Translating gives CASSIGTGVNNSPLHF.

The rearrangement joins TRBV6-1 to TRBJ2-5; D is ambiguous. V dropped 5 bases and J dropped 5 bases, with 12 bases sitting between them. Germline loops: CDR1 MNHNS, CDR2 SASEGT. The CDR3 totals 13 residues. This CDR3 reads CASSRWQRETQYF. In DNA, the CDR3 is TGTGCCAGCAGTCGGTGGCAACGGGAGACCCAGTACTTC.

The gene calls are TRBV7-9 and TRBJ2-1; D perhaps matches TRBD1 (6 bases). The CDR3 length is 14 residues. V was shortened by 0 bases and J by 4 bases, with 7 bases between the two germline ends. CDR1 is SEHNR and CDR2 is FQNEAQ in the germline V gene (reference sequence). The CDR3: CASSLAGQYNEQFF. The CDR3 region has the DNA TGTGCCAGCAGCTTAGCCGGACAGTACAATGAGCAGTTCTTC.

This clone was detected once. The rearrangement joins TRBV10-3 to TRBJ2-1; a weak D match, TRBD2 (6 bases). V was trimmed by 3 bases and J by 1 base, leaving 10 bases between them. The germline V gene has CDR1 ENHRY and CDR2 SYGVKD. The CDR3 contains 15 residues. DNA of the CDR3: TGTGCCATCAGTGACTCCCGGGAGTCCTACAATGAGCAGTTCTTC. This encodes CAISDSRESYNEQFF.

This chain joins TRBV6-5 and TRBJ2-7, with 8 bases that match TRBD1. Germline-derived CDR1 and CDR2 are MNHEY and SVGAGI. The trim removed 8 bases at V and 3 bases at J, leaving 6 bases unmatched. This CDR3 is built from 13 residues. The CDR3 nucleotides are TGTGCCAGCGGACAGGGAAAAGGCTACGAGCAGTACTTC. Translated: CASGQGKGYEQYF.

The gene calls are TRBV14 and TRBJ2-3; TRBD1 or TRBD2 may be the D gene (5 bases each). The ends were cut back, 6 bases at V and 1 base at J, with 11 bases in the middle. The CDR3 length is 14 residues. Germline V gene data show CDR1 as SGHDN and CDR2 as FVKESK. The CDR3: CASSEGLRTDTQYF. CDR3 nucleotide sequence: TGTGCCAGCAGTGAGGGGCTTCGCACAGATACGCAGTATTTT.

Only a few counts were recorded for this clone. The genes are TRBV7-8 and TRBJ1-3; 8 bases are shared with TRBD1. Trimming at V came to 5 bases and at J to 0 bases, leaving 3 bases not matched to a gene. The CDR3 totals 15 residues. Germline CDR1 reads SGHVS; CDR2 reads FQNEAQ. In nucleotides, the CDR3 is TGTGCCAGCAGCGTGGGACAGGTCTCTGGAAACACCATATATTTT. It specifies CASSVGQVSGNTIYF.

The chain joins TRBV10-3 to TRBJ2-4; D is perhaps TRBD2 (6 bases). The CDR3 is made up of 15 amino acids. CDR1 ENHRY and CDR2 SYGVKD come from the germline V gene. The V end lost 10 bases, the J end lost 5 bases, and 21 bases lay between the germline ends. The CDR3 is CATRGAGMLENIQYF. CDR3 nucleotides: TGTGCCACCCGCGGGGCAGGGATGCTTGAAAACATTCAGTACTTC.

This rearrangement joins TRBV5-1 to TRBJ2-6; 10 bases line up with TRBD2. The CDR3 extends over 18 amino acids. The V gene end was trimmed by 1 base and the J gene end by 0 bases; junction bases not matched to a gene: 4. Looked up from germline, CDR1 is SGHRS and CDR2 is YFSETQ. The CDR3 DNA is TGCGCCAGCAGCTTGTCGCGGACTAGCGGCTCTGGGGCCAACGTCCTGACTTTC. Its translation: CASSLSRTSGSGANVLTF.

The V gene is TRBV28, the J gene TRBJ2-7, with D perhaps given as TRBD1 or TRBD2 (5 bases each). CDR1 and CDR2 (germline): MDHEN, SYDVKM. CDR3 size: 15 residues. Trimming took off 8 bases at V and 2 bases at J, with 19 bases between the two ends. CDR3 region: CASGGGGIRTYEQYF. The CDR3, as DNA: TGTGCCAGCGGTGGTGGGGGAATAAGGACCTACGAGCAGTACTTC.

CDR3 in DNA: TGTGCCAGTAGTTGGTCGACGGCTGCAACTAATGAAAAACTGTTTTTT. Its protein product is CASSWSTAATNEKLFF. The gene calls are TRBV19 and TRBJ1-4; D gene unclear. In germline, CDR1 is LNHDA, CDR2 SQIVND (reference sequence). The CDR3 loop spans 16 amino acids. V was pared by 5 bases and J by 0 bases, with 13 bases between.

The chain combines TRBV6-4 with TRBJ2-1, with 12 positions matching TRBD2. Germline CDR1 MRHNA, CDR2 SNTAGT. The CDR3 has 13 amino acids. The V segment lost 10 bases and the J segment 10 bases; nucleotides outside the gene matches: 8. The CDR3 nucleotides read TGTGCCATCGCTAGCGGGGGGGCAGTAGAGCAGTTCTTC. It codes for CAIASGGAVEQFF.

The J gene is TRBJ2-2, the V gene TRBV6-1; maybe TRBD1 (5 bases). V was clipped by 9 bases and J by 0 bases, with 11 bases between them. CDR3 size: 14 residues. The V gene's germline CDR1 is MNHNS and CDR2 SASEGT. CDR3 loop: CASDSLTNTGELFF. The CDR3 DNA reads as TGTGCCAGTGACAGCCTTACGAACACCGGGGAGCTGTTTTTT.

This rearrangement joins TRBV7-8 to TRBJ2-5; D could derive from TRBD1 or TRBD2 (6 bases each). Per the germline V gene, CDR1 is SGHVS and CDR2 is FQNEAQ. CDR3 length equals 15 residues. The V gene lost 2 bases and the J gene lost 2 bases, with 12 bases spanning the gap. CDR3 protein: CASSLYSGAQETQYF. The CDR3 region has the DNA TGTGCCAGCAGCTTATACTCGGGGGCTCAAGAGACCCAGTACTTC. The full variable domain, completed using reference TRBV7-8 and TRBJ2-5, is GAGVSQSPRYKVAKRGQDVALRCDPISGHVSLFWYQQALGQGPEFLTYFQNEAQLDKSGLPSDRFFAERPEGSVSTLKIQRTQQEDSAVYLCASSLYSGAQETQYFGPGTRLLVL.

The chain has TRBV18 and TRBJ1-4; D gene ambiguous. The CDR3 extends over 15 amino acids. From germline, CDR1 is KGHSH and CDR2 LQKENI. With 4 bases removed from V and 3 bases from J, the gap between germline ends came to 12 bases. The CDR3 protein is CASSRSGGSNEKLFF. Written as DNA, the CDR3 is TGTGCCAGCTCACGCTCAGGCGGATCTAATGAAAAACTGTTTTTT. The full variable domain, rest sourced from reference TRBV18 and TRBJ1-4, is NAGVMQNPRHLVRRRGQEARLRCSPMKGHSHVYWYRQLPEEGLKFMVYLQKENIIDESGMPKERFSAEFPKEGPSILRIQQVVRGDSAAYFCASSRSGGSNEKLFFGSGTQLSVL.

This clone showed up just once. The V and J genes are TRBV2 and TRBJ2-2; 9 bases are a match to TRBD2. The CDR3 sequence is 17 residues long. Germline lookup yields CDR1 SNHLY and CDR2 FYNNEI. The J segment lost 6 bases and the V segment lost 2 bases, leaving 10 bases of the junction unmatched. The CDR3 region has the DNA TGTGCCAGCAGTGAACCTGCGGGGGGGAGAGTGGCCGGGGAGCTGTTTTTT. Translated, it gives CASSEPAGGRVAGELFF.

For this clone: A much larger clone sits a single nucleotide away, making a read error possible. Other DNA sequences in this specimen translate into the identical CDR3. The V call is TRBV6-4, the J call TRBJ1-6; D uncertain. CDR1 MRHNA and CDR2 SNTAGT come from the germline V gene. The CDR3 sequence is 14 residues long. CDR3 protein: CASSEVEGGSPLHF. CDR3 coding DNA: TGTGCCAGCAGTGAAGTGGAGGGAGGCTCACCCCTCCATTTT.